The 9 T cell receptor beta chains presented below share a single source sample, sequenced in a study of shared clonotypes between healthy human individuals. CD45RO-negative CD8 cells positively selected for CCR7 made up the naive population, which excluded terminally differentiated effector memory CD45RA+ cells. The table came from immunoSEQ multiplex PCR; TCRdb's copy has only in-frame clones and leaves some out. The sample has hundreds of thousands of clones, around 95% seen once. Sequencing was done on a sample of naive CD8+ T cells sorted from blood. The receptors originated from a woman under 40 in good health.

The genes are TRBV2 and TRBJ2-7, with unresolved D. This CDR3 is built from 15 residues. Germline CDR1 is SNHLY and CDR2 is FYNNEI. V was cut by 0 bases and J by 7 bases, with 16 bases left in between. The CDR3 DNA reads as TGTGCCAGCAGTGAAGCTTCAGCCCCCTCTTGGGAGCAGTACTTC. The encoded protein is CASSEASAPSWEQYF.

CDR3 sequence: CASSVGLSNEQFF. CDR3 bases: TGTGCCAGCAGTGTGGGACTATCCAATGAGCAGTTCTTC. The chain couples TRBV25-1 to TRBJ2-1, with 7 bases that match TRBD2. Germline V CDR1 and CDR2: MGHDK, SYGVNS. V was clipped by 4 bases and J by 6 bases; unmatched bases: 3. This CDR3 comprises 13 residues.

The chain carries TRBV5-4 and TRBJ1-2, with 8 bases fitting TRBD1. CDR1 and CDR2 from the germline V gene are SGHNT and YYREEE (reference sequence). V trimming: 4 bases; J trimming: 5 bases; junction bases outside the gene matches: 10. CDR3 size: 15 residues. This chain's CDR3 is CASSMVTGTGYGYTF. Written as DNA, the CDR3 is TGTGCCAGCAGCATGGTTACCGGGACAGGTTATGGCTACACCTTC.

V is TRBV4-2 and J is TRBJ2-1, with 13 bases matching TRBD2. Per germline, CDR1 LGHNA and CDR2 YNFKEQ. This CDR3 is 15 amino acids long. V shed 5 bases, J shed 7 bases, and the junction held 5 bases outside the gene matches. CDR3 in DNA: TGTGCCAGCAGCGAAACTAGCGGGAGGGTGAATGAGCAGTTCTTC. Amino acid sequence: CASSETSGRVNEQFF.

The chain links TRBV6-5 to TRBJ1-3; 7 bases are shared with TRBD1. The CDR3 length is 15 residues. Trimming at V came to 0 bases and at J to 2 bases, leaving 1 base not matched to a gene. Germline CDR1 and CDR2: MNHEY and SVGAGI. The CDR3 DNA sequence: TGTGCCAGCAGTTACTCCCAGGGGGCTGGAAACACCATATATTTT. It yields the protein CASSYSQGAGNTIYF.

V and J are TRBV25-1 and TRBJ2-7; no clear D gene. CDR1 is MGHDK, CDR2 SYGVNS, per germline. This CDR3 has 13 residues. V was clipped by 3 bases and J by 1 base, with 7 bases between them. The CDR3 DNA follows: TGTGCCAGCAGTGATGTGGCTTCCTACGAGCAGTACTTC. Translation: CASSDVASYEQYF.

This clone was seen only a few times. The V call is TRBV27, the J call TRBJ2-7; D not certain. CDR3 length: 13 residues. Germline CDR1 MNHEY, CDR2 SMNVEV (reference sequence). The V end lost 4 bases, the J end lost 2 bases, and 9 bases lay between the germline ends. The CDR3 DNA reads TGTGCCAGCAGTTCTGGGGTAGCCTACGAGCAGTACTTC. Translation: CASSSGVAYEQYF.

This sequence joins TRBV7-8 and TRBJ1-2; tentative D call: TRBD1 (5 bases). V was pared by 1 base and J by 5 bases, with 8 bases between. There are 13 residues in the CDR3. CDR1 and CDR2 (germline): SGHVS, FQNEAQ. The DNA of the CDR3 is TGTGCCAGCAGCTTAGAGGAGGGGTATGGCTACACCTTC. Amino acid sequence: CASSLEEGYGYTF.

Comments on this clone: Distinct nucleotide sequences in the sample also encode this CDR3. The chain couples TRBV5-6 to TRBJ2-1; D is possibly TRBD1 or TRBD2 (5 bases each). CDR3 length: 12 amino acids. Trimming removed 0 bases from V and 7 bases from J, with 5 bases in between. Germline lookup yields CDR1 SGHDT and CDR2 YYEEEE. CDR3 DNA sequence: TGTGCCAGCAGCTTGGGGGGGAATGAGCAGTTCTTC. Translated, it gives CASSLGGNEQFF.